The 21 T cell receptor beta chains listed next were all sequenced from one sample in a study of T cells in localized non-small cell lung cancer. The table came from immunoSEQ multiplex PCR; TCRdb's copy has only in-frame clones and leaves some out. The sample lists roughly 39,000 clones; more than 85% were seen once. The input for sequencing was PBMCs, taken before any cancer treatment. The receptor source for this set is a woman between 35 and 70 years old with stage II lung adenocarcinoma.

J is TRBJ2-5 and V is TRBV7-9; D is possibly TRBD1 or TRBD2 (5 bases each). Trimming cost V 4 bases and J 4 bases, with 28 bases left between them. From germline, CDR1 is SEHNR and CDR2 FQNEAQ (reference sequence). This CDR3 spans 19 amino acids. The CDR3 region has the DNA TGTGCCAGCAGCTCAACATATTCATACCGGGACGGACCATCAGAGACCCAGTACTTC. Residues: CASSSTYSYRDGPSETQYF.

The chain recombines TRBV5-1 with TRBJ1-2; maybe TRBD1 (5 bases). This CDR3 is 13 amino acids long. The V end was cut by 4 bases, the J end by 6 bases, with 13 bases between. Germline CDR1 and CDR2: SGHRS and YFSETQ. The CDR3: CASSPRDSNGYTF. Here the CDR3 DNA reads TGCGCCAGCAGCCCCCGGGACTCAAATGGCTACACCTTC.

CDR3 residues: CASSQDRQGAYEQYF. The CDR3 nucleotides are TGCGCCAGCAGCCAAGACCGACAGGGGGCCTACGAGCAGTACTTC. This chain connects TRBV4-1 to TRBJ2-7, with TRBD1 matching over 9 bases. V shed 0 bases, J shed 2 bases, and the junction held 2 bases outside the gene matches. The germline V gene has CDR1 MGHRA and CDR2 YSYEKL. This CDR3 is built from 15 residues.

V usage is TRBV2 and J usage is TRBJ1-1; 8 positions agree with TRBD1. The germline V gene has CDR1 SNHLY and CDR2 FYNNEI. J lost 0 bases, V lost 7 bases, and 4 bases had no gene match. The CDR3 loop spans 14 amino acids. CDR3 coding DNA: TGTGCCAGCACCAGGGGGCAAATGAACACTGAAGCTTTCTTT. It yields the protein CASTRGQMNTEAFF.

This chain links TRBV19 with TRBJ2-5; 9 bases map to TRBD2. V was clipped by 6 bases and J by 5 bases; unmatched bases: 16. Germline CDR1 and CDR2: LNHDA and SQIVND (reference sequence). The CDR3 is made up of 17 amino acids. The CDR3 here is CASSSGSGRIWGETQYF. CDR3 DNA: TGTGCCAGTAGCTCCGGTAGCGGGAGAATTTGGGGGGAGACCCAGTACTTC.

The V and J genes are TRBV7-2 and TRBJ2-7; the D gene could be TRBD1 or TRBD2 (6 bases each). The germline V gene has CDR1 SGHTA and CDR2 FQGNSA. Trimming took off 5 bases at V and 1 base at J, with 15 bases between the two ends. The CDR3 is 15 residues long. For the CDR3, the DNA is TGTGCCAGCAGCCCCGGGGGCATTGGTTCCTACGAGCAGTACTTC. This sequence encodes CASSPGGIGSYEQYF.

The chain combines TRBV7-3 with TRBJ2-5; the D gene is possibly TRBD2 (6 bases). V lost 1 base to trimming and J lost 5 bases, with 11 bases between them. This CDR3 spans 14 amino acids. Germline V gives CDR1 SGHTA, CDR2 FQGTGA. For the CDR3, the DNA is TGTGCCAGCAGCTTAAGGGGGGATTCGGAGACCCAGTACTTC. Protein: CASSLRGDSETQYF.

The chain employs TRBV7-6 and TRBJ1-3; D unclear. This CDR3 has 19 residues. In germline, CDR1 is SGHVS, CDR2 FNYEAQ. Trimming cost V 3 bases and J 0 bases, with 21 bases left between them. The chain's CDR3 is CASSFRTVTPNYSGNTIYF. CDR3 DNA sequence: TGTGCCAGCAGCTTCAGGACGGTCACCCCGAACTACTCTGGAAACACCATATATTTT. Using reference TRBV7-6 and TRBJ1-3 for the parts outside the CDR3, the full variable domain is GAGVSQSPRYKVTKRGQDVALRCDPISGHVSLYWYRQALGQGPEFLTYFNYEAQQDKSGLPNDRFSAERPEGSISTLTIQRTEQRDSAMYRCASSFRTVTPNYSGNTIYFGEGSWLTVV.

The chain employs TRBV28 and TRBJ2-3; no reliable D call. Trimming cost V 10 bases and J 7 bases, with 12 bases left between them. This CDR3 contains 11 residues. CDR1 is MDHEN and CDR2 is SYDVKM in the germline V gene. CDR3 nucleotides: TGTGCCACCCGTCTGGATTATACGCAGTATTTT. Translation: CATRLDYTQYF.

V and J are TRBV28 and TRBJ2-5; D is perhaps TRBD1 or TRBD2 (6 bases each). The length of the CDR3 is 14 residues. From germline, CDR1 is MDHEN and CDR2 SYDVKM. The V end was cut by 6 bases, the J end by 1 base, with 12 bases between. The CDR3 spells CASSIGGSQETQYF. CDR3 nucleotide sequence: TGTGCCAGCAGCATAGGGGGGAGCCAAGAGACCCAGTACTTC.

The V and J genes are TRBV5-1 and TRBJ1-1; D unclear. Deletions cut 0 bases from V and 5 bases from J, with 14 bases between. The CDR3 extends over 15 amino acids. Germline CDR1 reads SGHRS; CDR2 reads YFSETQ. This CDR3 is CASSLGVGGGTEAFF. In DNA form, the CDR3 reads TGCGCCAGCAGCTTGGGTGTGGGAGGTGGAACTGAAGCTTTCTTT.

CDR3 in amino acids: CASSLEGVSGYTF. The CDR3 bases are TGCGCCAGCAGCTTGGAAGGGGTGAGTGGCTACACCTTC. The rearrangement links TRBV5-1 to TRBJ1-2; TRBD1 is a possible D gene (5 bases). The CDR3 length is 13 residues. Germline V gives CDR1 SGHRS, CDR2 YFSETQ. V lost 0 bases and J 7 bases, leaving 10 bases between the germline ends.

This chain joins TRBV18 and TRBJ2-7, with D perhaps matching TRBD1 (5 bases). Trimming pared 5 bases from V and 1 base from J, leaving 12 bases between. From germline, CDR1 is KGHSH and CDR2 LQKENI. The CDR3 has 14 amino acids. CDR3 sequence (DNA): TGTGCCAGCTCAAGGCAGGGCGAGTCCTACGAGCAGTACTTC. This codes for CASSRQGESYEQYF.

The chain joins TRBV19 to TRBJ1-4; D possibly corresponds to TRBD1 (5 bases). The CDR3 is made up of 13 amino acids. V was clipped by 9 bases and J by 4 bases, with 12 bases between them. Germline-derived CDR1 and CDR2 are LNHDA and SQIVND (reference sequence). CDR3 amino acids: CASQGRINEKLFF. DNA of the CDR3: TGTGCCAGCCAGGGACGGATTAATGAAAAACTGTTTTTT.

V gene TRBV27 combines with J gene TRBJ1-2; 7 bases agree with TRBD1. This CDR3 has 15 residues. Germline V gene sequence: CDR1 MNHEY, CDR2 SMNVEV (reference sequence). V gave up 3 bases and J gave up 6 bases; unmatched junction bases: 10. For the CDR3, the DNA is TGTGCCAGCAGTTTGGGGGATGACAGGGAAGATGGCTACACCTTC. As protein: CASSLGDDREDGYTF.

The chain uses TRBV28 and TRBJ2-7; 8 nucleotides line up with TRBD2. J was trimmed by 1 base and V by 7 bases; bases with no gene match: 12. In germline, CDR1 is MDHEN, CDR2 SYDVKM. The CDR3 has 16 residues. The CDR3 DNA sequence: TGTGCCAGCAACCCCCCGGGGGGGGCTCTATCCTACGAGCAGTACTTC. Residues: CASNPPGGALSYEQYF.

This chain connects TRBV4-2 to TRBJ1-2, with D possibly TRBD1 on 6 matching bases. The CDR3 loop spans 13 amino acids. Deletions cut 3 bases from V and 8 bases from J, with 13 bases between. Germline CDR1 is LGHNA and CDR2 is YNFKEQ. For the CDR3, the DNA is TGTGCCAGCAGCCACGAGAACAGGGAAGGCTACACCTTC. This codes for CASSHENREGYTF.

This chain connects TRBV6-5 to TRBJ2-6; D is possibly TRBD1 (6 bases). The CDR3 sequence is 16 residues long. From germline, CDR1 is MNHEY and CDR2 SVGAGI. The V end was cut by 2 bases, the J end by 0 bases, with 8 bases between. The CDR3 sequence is CASSYGGRSGANVLTF. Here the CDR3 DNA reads TGTGCCAGCAGTTACGGGGGCCGCTCTGGGGCCAACGTCCTGACTTTC.

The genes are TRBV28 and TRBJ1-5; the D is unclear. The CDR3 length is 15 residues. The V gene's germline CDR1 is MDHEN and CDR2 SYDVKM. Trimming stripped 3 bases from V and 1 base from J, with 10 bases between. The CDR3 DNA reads TGTGCCAGCAGTTTTTTACGGAAAAGCAATCAGCCCCAGCATTTT. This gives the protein CASSFLRKSNQPQHF.

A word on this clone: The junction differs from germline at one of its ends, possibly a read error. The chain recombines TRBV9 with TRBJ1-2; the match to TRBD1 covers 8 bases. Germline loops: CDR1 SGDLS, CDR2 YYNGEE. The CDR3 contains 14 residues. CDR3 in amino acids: CASSEGGQALKVSF. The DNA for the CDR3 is TGTGCCAGCAGCGAGGGGGGACAGGCTTTGAAGGTCTCCTTC.

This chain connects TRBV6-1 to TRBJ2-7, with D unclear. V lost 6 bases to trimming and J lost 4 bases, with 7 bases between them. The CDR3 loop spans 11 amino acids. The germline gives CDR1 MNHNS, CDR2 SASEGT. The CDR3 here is CASRVIYEQYF. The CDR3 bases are TGTGCCAGCAGAGTTATTTACGAGCAGTACTTC.